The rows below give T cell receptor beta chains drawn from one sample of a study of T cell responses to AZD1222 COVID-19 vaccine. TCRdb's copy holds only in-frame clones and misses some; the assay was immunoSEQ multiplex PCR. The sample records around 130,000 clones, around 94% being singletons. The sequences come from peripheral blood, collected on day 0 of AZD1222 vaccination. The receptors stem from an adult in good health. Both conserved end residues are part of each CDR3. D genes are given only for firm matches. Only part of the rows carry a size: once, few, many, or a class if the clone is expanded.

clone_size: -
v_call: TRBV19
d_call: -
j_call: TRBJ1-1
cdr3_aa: CASSILDTSNTEAFF
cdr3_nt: TGTGCCAGTAGTATCCTGGACACATCGAACACTGAAGCTTTCTTT

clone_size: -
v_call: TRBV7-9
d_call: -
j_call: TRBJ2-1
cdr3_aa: CASSLLTSEQFF
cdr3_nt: TGTGCCAGCAGCTTACTCACTAGCGAGCAGTTCTTC

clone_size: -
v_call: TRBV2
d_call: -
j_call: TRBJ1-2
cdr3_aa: CASSDERYSLYGYTF
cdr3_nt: TGTGCCAGCAGTGACGAGAGATACAGCCTCTATGGCTACACCTTC

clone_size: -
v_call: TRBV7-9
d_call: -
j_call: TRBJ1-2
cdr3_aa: CASSLQGDYGYTF
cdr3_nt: TGTGCCAGCAGCCTACAAGGGGACTATGGCTACACCTTC

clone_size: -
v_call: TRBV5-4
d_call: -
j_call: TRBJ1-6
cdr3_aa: CASSLQSSSYNSPLHF
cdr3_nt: TGTGCCAGCAGCTTGCAGTCGAGCTCCTATAATTCACCCCTCCACTTT

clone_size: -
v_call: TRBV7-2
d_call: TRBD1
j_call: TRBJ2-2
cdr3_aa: CASSPPDRRNTGELFF
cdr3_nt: TGTGCCAGCAGCCCGCCGGACAGGCGGAACACCGGGGAGCTGTTTTTT

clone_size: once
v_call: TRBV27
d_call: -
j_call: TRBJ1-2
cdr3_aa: CASSLSQGYNYGYTF
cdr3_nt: TGTGCCAGCAGTTTGTCACAGGGATATAACTATGGCTACACCTTC

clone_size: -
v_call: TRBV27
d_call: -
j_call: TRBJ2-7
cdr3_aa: CASRDPGRGYEQYF
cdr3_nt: TGTGCCAGCAGAGACCCGGGAAGGGGCTACGAGCAGTACTTC

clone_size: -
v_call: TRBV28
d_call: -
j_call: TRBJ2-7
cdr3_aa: CASSLSAPAEQYF
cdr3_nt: TGTGCCAGCAGTTTATCGGCGCCGGCAGAGCAGTACTTC

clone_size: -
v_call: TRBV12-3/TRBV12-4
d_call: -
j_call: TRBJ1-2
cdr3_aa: CASSRGDGYTF
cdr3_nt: TGTGCCAGCAGTCGAGGGGATGGCTACACCTTC

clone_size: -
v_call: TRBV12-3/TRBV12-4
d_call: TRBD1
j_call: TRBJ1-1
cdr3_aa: CASRPDRGTEAFF
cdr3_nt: TGTGCCAGCAGACCTGACAGGGGCACTGAAGCTTTCTTT

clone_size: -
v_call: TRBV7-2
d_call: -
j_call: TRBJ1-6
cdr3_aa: CASSLPQGDNSALHF
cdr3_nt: TGTGCCAGCAGCTTGCCACAAGGAGATAATTCGGCCCTCCACTTT

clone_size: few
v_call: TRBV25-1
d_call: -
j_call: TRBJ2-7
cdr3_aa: CASSAQNYEQYF
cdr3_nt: TGTGCCAGCAGTGCCCAGAATTACGAGCAGTACTTC

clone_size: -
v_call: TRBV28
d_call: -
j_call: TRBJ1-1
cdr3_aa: CRAGANTEAFF
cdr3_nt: TGCAGGGCAGGGGCCAACACTGAAGCTTTCTTT

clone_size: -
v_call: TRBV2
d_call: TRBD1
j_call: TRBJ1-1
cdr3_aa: CASSVQGTEAFF
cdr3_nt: TGTGCCAGCAGTGTACAGGGGACTGAAGCTTTCTTT

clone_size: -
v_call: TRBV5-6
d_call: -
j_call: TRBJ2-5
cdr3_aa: CASSLAETQYF
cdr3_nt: TGTGCCAGCAGCTTGGCAGAGACCCAGTACTTC